The 10 T cell receptor beta chains below come from one sample, sequenced in a study of siplizumab effects on memory and regulatory T cells (dated by TCRdb to the late 2010s). The library was built by means of the immunoSEQ multiplex PCR assay. In TCRdb, the immuneACCESS table is reduced to in-frame sequences with V and J assigned. These tables do not hold every clone; where another copy was compared, an unresolved V gene accounts for under half, and the others remain unexplained. The sample table shows over 100,000 clones, and 90% to 95% are seen once. The biggest ten clones account for around 1.1% of the sample. Sequencing was performed on CD4+ T cells sorted from blood. The receptors here all came from a human donor in good health.

The V gene is TRBV5-4, the J gene TRBJ2-1; the D gene is possibly TRBD2 (6 bases). V lost 0 bases to trimming and J lost 10 bases, with 17 bases between them. The CDR3 spans 15 residues. CDR1 and CDR2 from the germline V gene are SGHNT and YYREEE (reference sequence). The CDR3 is CASSLGLRGLGEQFF. The CDR3 nucleotides are TGTGCCAGCAGCTTGGGGCTGCGGGGCCTTGGAGAGCAGTTCTTC.

J is TRBJ2-1 and V is TRBV5-1; D ambiguous. The length of the CDR3 is 12 residues. Germline assignment: CDR1 SGHRS and CDR2 YFSETQ. The V end lost 3 bases, the J end lost 6 bases, and 7 bases lay between the germline ends. CDR3: CASSSRLNEQFF. DNA of the CDR3: TGCGCCAGCAGCTCTAGACTCAATGAGCAGTTCTTC.

The chain recombines TRBV5-6 with TRBJ1-2, with 8 nucleotides matching TRBD1. The CDR3 spans 14 residues. Trimming at V came to 4 bases and at J to 2 bases, leaving 4 bases not matched to a gene. Germline V lookup: CDR1 SGHDT, CDR2 YYEEEE. The CDR3 sequence: CASSPQGGNYGYTF. The CDR3 region has the DNA TGTGCCAGCAGCCCACAGGGGGGGAACTATGGCTACACCTTC.

This clone appeared once. Other DNA sequences from this sample encode an identical CDR3 as well. The V and J genes are TRBV5-1 and TRBJ2-3; a possible D gene is TRBD2 (6 bases). Germline V gene sequence: CDR1 SGHRS, CDR2 YFSETQ. Trimming removed 1 base at V and 4 bases at J, with 7 bases between. The CDR3 spans 13 residues. DNA for the CDR3: TGCGCCAGCAGCTTGTGGGGGGCAGATACGCAGTATTTT. Amino acids: CASSLWGADTQYF.

The rearrangement links TRBV5-1 to TRBJ1-2; no clear D gene. The V gene lost 4 bases and the J gene lost 10 bases, with 20 bases spanning the gap. This CDR3 is 14 amino acids long. Per germline, CDR1 SGHRS and CDR2 YFSETQ. CDR3 loop: CASSPTSGGFDYTF. DNA for the CDR3: TGCGCCAGCAGCCCGACTTCGGGCGGTTTCGACTACACCTTC.

The CDR3 region has the DNA TGTGCCAGCGGGGGGGGCACTGAAGCTTTCTTT. Amino acid sequence: CASGGGTEAFF. The chain recombines TRBV7-9 with TRBJ1-1, with D possibly being TRBD1 (5 bases). Trimming removed 8 bases at V and 4 bases at J, with 8 bases between. Germline assignment: CDR1 SEHNR and CDR2 FQNEAQ (reference sequence). This CDR3 is 11 amino acids long. The whole variable domain, remainder taken from reference TRBV7-9 and TRBJ1-1, is DTGVSQNPRHKITKRGQNVTFRCDPISEHNRLYWYRQTLGQGPEFLTYFQNEAQLEKSRLLSDRFSAERPKGSFSTLEIQRTEQGDSAMYLCASGGGTEAFFGQGTRLTVV.

J is TRBJ2-1 and V is TRBV5-1, with 7 bases that match TRBD2. V lost 5 bases and J lost 6; bases outside the gene matches: 8. The germline CDR1 and CDR2 sequences are SGHRS and YFSETQ. The CDR3 has 14 residues. Written as DNA, the CDR3 is TGCGCCAGCAGGGGGAGCGGGACCCCCAATGAGCAGTTCTTC. Protein: CASRGSGTPNEQFF.

This clone was counted a single time. The genes are TRBV5-4 and TRBJ2-1; no firm D call. CDR1 is SGHNT, CDR2 YYREEE, per germline (reference sequence). Trimming removed 0 bases at V and 4 bases at J, with 23 bases between. The CDR3 covers 19 residues. CDR3 sequence reads: CASSLGRVGMVPIYNEQFF. CDR3 nucleotides: TGTGCCAGCAGCTTGGGTCGGGTGGGGATGGTTCCCATTTACAATGAGCAGTTCTTC.

V and J are TRBV19 and TRBJ2-3, with D unclear. The CDR3 runs 15 residues. Between the trimmed V and J ends, which lost 0 bases and 0 bases, there was a span of 7 bases. Germline CDR1 reads LNHDA; CDR2 reads SQIVND (reference sequence). CDR3 sequence: CASSIDVRSTDTQYF. CDR3 sequence (DNA): TGTGCCAGTAGTATAGACGTGCGAAGCACAGATACGCAGTATTTT.

V usage is TRBV7-9 and J usage is TRBJ1-3, with 8 nucleotides matching TRBD1. The V segment lost 5 bases and the J segment 8 bases; nucleotides outside the gene matches: 8. The CDR3 extends over 14 amino acids. The germline V gene encodes CDR1 SEHNR and CDR2 FQNEAQ (reference sequence). The CDR3 reads CASSLGQGADTIYF. The CDR3, as DNA: TGTGCCAGCAGCCTCGGACAGGGTGCGGACACCATATATTTT.